Listed below are T cell receptor beta chains from one sample, sequenced in a study of T cell repertoires in aging, cancer and after chemotherapy. One entry per CDR3 protein, called by TCRdb with MiXCR from the multiplex PCR reads. The sample has more than 9,000 distinct CDR3 sequences; about 40% are singletons. The material sequenced was blood. Every receptor here comes from a human donor in good health. CDR3s include the opening cysteine and the closing phenylalanine or tryptophan.

j_call v_call cdr3_aa
TRBJ2-3 TRBV10-1 CASSDEAGGPYF
TRBJ1-2 TRBV25-1 CASSPLLRSGPYGYTF
TRBJ1-5 TRBV19 CASSIAGGRSNQPQHF
TRBJ2-7 TRBV7-9 CASSLKTGGPYEQYF
TRBJ2-6 TRBV6-2/TRBV6-3 CASIPREYSGANVLTF
TRBJ1-5 TRBV6-5 CASSLRGLGQTQPQHF
TRBJ1-6 TRBV24-1 CATSDLPWINSPLHF
TRBJ2-5 TRBV5-4 CASSASGHPQETQYF
TRBJ1-1 TRBV27 CASSFGRLNTEAFF
TRBJ1-3 TRBV2 CASSEASAGELEDTIYF
TRBJ2-7 TRBV6-5 CASSHRDGYEQYF
TRBJ1-2 TRBV27 CASTLRGRGGYTF
TRBJ1-2 TRBV28 CASSRGWGYTF
TRBJ1-6 TRBV6-5 CASSPAWDSPLHF
TRBJ1-4 TRBV20-1 CSARRGLSEKLFF
TRBJ2-3 TRBV4-1 CASSQGFSGGSTETQYF
TRBJ1-1 TRBV6-5 CASSYATGLNTEAFF
TRBJ1-2 TRBV7-6 CASSFGIGNYGYTF
TRBJ2-3 TRBV6-5 CASSYALAESTDTQYF
TRBJ2-3 TRBV6-5 CASSYSGGFVDTQYF
TRBJ2-2 TRBV19 CASTIRGVSNTGELFF
TRBJ2-3 TRBV30 CAWSVLGAGGTQYF